One and the same sample provided the 32 T cell receptor beta chains below, sequenced in a study of beta chain features in type 1 diabetes. General observations from the study: Shorter TCRB CDR3s, moderately but significantly so, marked every one of the four CD4+ subsets in Type 1 diabetes patients.

Isolated RNA was reverse transcribed in full, so expressed TCRB transcripts were sequenced. The assay was immunoSEQ multiplex PCR, and TCRdb's table has in-frame clones only and misses some. The top ten hold 0.5% of the sample, which has 150,000 to 200,000 clones, 6% to 9% seen once. No antigen has been assigned to these receptors. The material sequenced was central memory CD4+ T cells from blood. Source of these receptors: a man younger than 35 with type 1 diabetes.

This clone was seen only a few times. The V call is TRBV7-7, the J call TRBJ2-2; no clear D gene. Trimming took off 1 base at V and 7 bases at J, with 13 bases between the two ends. The CDR3 totals 15 residues. CDR1 and CDR2 from the germline V gene are SSHAT and FNYEAQ (reference sequence). This CDR3 is CASSLVPRSHGELFF. The DNA of the CDR3 is TGTGCCAGCAGCTTAGTACCAAGGAGTCACGGGGAGCTGTTTTTT.

This clone was observed a few times. V is TRBV2 and J is TRBJ2-3; D unresolved. V dropped 7 bases and J dropped 2 bases, with 19 bases sitting between them. The CDR3 runs to 16 residues. Germline V lookup: CDR1 SNHLY, CDR2 FYNNEI. The CDR3 region has the DNA TGTGCCAGCAAGGAGTACGGTCAAGGTTTCACAGATACGCAGTATTTT. Translation gives CASKEYGQGFTDTQYF. Full variable domain (rest looked up from reference TRBV2 and TRBJ2-3): EPEVTQTPSHQVTQMGQEVILRCVPISNHLYFYWYRQILGQKVEFLVSFYNNEISEKSEIFDDQFSVERPDGSNFTLKIRSTKLEDSAMYFCASKEYGQGFTDTQYFGPGTRLTVL.

The chain is built from TRBV7-6 and TRBJ1-5; no clear D gene. The CDR3 is 11 residues long. V lost 7 bases, J lost 4 bases, and 5 bases lay in between. Looked up from germline, CDR1 is SGHVS and CDR2 is FNYEAQ. The DNA for the CDR3 is TGTGCCAGCACCGAGAATCAGCCCCAGCATTTT. The encoded protein is CASTENQPQHF.

This clone was seen only a few times. This chain connects TRBV4-3 to TRBJ2-7; tentative D call: TRBD1 (5 bases). The V and J ends lost 0 bases and 3 bases respectively, with 12 bases between them. There are 15 residues in the CDR3. Germline V gene lookup returns CDR1 LGHNA and CDR2 YSLEER. The CDR3 region is CASSQDRQPVYEQYF. DNA of the CDR3: TGCGCCAGCAGCCAAGATCGACAGCCTGTCTACGAGCAGTACTTC.

The chain is built from TRBV5-4 and TRBJ1-6; the match to TRBD1 covers 7 bases. Germline CDR1 and CDR2: SGHNT and YYREEE (reference sequence). The CDR3 totals 16 residues. Unmatched junction bases numbered 6, after V lost 0 bases and J lost 6 bases. CDR3 region: CASSLVDREFNSPLHF. The CDR3 region has the DNA TGTGCCAGCAGCTTGGTCGACAGGGAATTTAATTCACCCCTCCACTTT. The full variable domain, in which reference TRBV5-4 and TRBJ1-6 provide the parts outside the CDR3, is ETGVTQSPTHLIKTRGQQVTLRCSSQSGHNTVSWYQQALGQGPQFIFQYYREEENGRGNFPPRFSGLQFPNYSSELNVNALELDDSALYLCASSLVDREFNSPLHFGNGTRLTVT.

This clone appeared a few times. The rearrangement uses TRBV10-3 and TRBJ2-3; D is uncertain. V was clipped by 7 bases and J by 3 bases, with 11 bases between them. Germline assignment: CDR1 ENHRY and CDR2 SYGVKD. The CDR3 covers 13 residues. The CDR3 sequence is CAIMPSQTDTQYF. CDR3 nucleotides: TGTGCCATCATGCCTAGTCAGACAGATACGCAGTATTTT.

This clone was recorded a few times. This chain connects TRBV7-9 to TRBJ1-1; D is uncertain. Looked up from germline, CDR1 is SEHNR and CDR2 is FQNEAQ (reference sequence). CDR3 size: 14 residues. The ends were cut back, 8 bases at V and 1 base at J, with 14 bases in the middle. The CDR3 reads CASGERLGNTEAFF. The CDR3 DNA reads TGTGCCAGCGGGGAGCGTTTAGGGAACACTGAAGCTTTCTTT.

This chain joins TRBV6-6 and TRBJ2-1, with 13 bases aligning to TRBD2. CDR1 is MNHNY, CDR2 SVGAGI, per germline (reference sequence). V gave up 5 bases and J gave up 5 bases; unmatched junction bases: 6. CDR3 size: 16 residues. The CDR3 protein is CASSAKGLAGDNEQFF. The CDR3 coding sequence is TGTGCCAGCAGTGCGAAAGGACTAGCGGGGGACAATGAGCAGTTCTTC.

This clone came up a few times. The chain carries TRBV4-2 and TRBJ1-2; 7 bases are shared with TRBD1. The J segment lost 0 bases and the V segment lost 0 bases, leaving 7 bases of the junction unmatched. The CDR3 extends over 17 amino acids. The germline V gene has CDR1 LGHNA and CDR2 YNFKEQ. CDR3 protein: CASSQDLSTGANYGYTF. The CDR3 coding sequence is TGTGCCAGCAGCCAAGATTTGTCAACAGGGGCTAACTATGGCTACACCTTC.

This clone was found a few times. The chain joins TRBV6-6 to TRBJ2-5; a weak D match, TRBD2 (6 bases). The germline V and J ends were trimmed by 2 bases and 5 bases, with 15 bases remaining between them. This CDR3 is 15 amino acids long. Per the germline V gene, CDR1 is MNHNY and CDR2 is SVGAGI (reference sequence). The CDR3 spells CASSYRSRGRETQYF. The CDR3, as DNA: TGTGCCAGCAGTTACCGATCCCGTGGGAGGGAGACCCAGTACTTC.

This clone was observed a few times. The sample holds other DNA sequences that translate to the same CDR3. The V and J genes are TRBV7-2 and TRBJ2-3, with 7 bases fitting TRBD2. Trimming cost V 1 base and J 4 bases; bases outside gene matches: 5. Germline loops: CDR1 SGHTA, CDR2 FQGNSA. CDR3 length: 15 amino acids. CDR3: CASSLVAGGADTQYF. Here the CDR3 DNA reads TGTGCCAGCAGCTTAGTAGCGGGTGGCGCAGATACGCAGTATTTT.

This rearrangement joins TRBV7-9 to TRBJ1-1, with D hard to call. The length of the CDR3 is 12 residues. The V and J ends lost 7 bases and 0 bases respectively, with 6 bases between them. Germline V CDR1 and CDR2: SEHNR, FQNEAQ (reference sequence). CDR3: CASIQMNTEAFF. CDR3 DNA: TGTGCCAGCATCCAAATGAACACTGAAGCTTTCTTT. Together with reference TRBV7-9 and TRBJ1-1, the CDR3 gives the full variable domain: DTGVSQNPRHKITKRGQNVTFRCDPISEHNRLYWYRQTLGQGPEFLTYFQNEAQLEKSRLLSDRFSAERPKGSFSTLEIQRTEQGDSAMYLCASIQMNTEAFFGQGTRLTVV.

This clone was detected only a few times. V gene TRBV19 combines with J gene TRBJ2-7, with 9 bases aligning to TRBD2. With V trimmed by 6 bases and J by 4 bases, 10 bases remained unmatched. The CDR3 length is 15 residues. Germline V gene lookup returns CDR1 LNHDA and CDR2 SQIVND (reference sequence). The CDR3 reads CASRIWREGRYEQYF. The CDR3 DNA reads as TGTGCCAGTAGAATCTGGCGGGAGGGCCGATACGAGCAGTACTTC. Full variable domain (outside the CDR3, taken from reference TRBV19 and TRBJ2-7): DGGITQSPKYLFRKEGQNVTLSCEQNLNHDAMYWYRQDPGQGLRLIYYSQIVNDFQKGDIAEGYSVSREKKESFPLTVTSAQKNPTAFYLCASRIWREGRYEQYFGPGTRLTVT.

V is TRBV28 and J is TRBJ2-5, with 7 bases lining up with TRBD1. From germline, CDR1 is MDHEN and CDR2 SYDVKM. The J segment lost 5 bases and the V segment lost 6 bases, leaving 6 bases of the junction unmatched. CDR3 length equals 13 residues. Here the CDR3 reads CASRRGRRETQYF. The CDR3 DNA reads as TGTGCCAGCAGGAGGGGGCGCCGGGAGACCCAGTACTTC. Full variable domain (rest looked up from reference TRBV28 and TRBJ2-5): DVKVTQSSRYLVKRTGEKVFLECVQDMDHENMFWYRQDPGLGLRLIYFSYDVKMKEKGDIPEGYSVSREKKERFSLILESASTNQTSMYLCASRRGRRETQYFGPGTRLLVL.

The sample holds a few counts of this clone. The chain recombines TRBV28 with TRBJ2-7, with D tentatively TRBD2 (6 bases). Looked up from germline, CDR1 is MDHEN and CDR2 is SYDVKM. The V and J ends lost 2 bases and 0 bases respectively, with 14 bases between them. The CDR3 contains 16 residues. DNA of the CDR3: TGTGCCAGCAGTTTACGGGGTGGAGGGTACTCCTACGAGCAGTACTTC. Residues: CASSLRGGGYSYEQYF.

Only a few counts were recorded for this clone. CDR3 region: CASSPQHGGNYGYTF. Here the CDR3 DNA reads TGTGCCAGCAGCCCCCAACACGGGGGAAACTATGGCTACACCTTC. The genes are TRBV7-2 and TRBJ1-2, with D perhaps TRBD1 (5 bases). V was trimmed by 5 bases and J by 2 bases, leaving 15 bases between them. This CDR3 is 15 amino acids long. CDR1 is SGHTA, CDR2 FQGNSA, per germline. Drawing the rest from reference TRBV7-2 and TRBJ1-2, the complete variable domain is GAGVSQSPSNKVTEKGKDVELRCDPISGHTALYWYRQSLGQGLEFLIYFQGNSAPDKSGLPSDRFSAERTGGSVSTLTIQRTQQEDSAVYLCASSPQHGGNYGYTFGSGTRLTVV.

This clone was observed a handful of times. The V gene is TRBV7-2, the J gene TRBJ2-4, with 7 nucleotides matching TRBD1. The CDR3 is 12 residues long. Germline CDR1 is SGHTA and CDR2 is FQGNSA. The ends lost 5 bases at V and 15 bases at J; junction bases unmatched: 10. The CDR3 protein is CASSPTTGLAYF. The CDR3, as DNA: TGTGCCAGCAGCCCTACGACAGGGCTGGCGTACTTC. The variable domain in full, completed from reference TRBV7-2 and TRBJ2-4, reads GAGVSQSPSNKVTEKGKDVELRCDPISGHTALYWYRQSLGQGLEFLIYFQGNSAPDKSGLPSDRFSAERTGGSVSTLTIQRTQQEDSAVYLCASSPTTGLAYFGAGTRLSVL.

This clone was picked up one time. The V and J genes are TRBV4-1 and TRBJ2-7; TRBD2 is a possible D gene (6 bases). CDR3 length equals 15 residues. The V end lost 6 bases, the J end lost 1 base, and 16 bases lay between the germline ends. Germline CDR1 reads MGHRA; CDR2 reads YSYEKL. CDR3 sequence (DNA): TGCGCCAGCAGGAATATTCTGGGGACTTCCTACGAGCAGTACTTC. It translates to CASRNILGTSYEQYF.

This chain joins TRBV5-1 and TRBJ2-1; 7 nucleotides line up with TRBD1. The J segment lost 1 base and the V segment lost 2 bases, leaving 3 bases of the junction unmatched. The CDR3 extends over 15 amino acids. Germline V lookup: CDR1 SGHRS, CDR2 YFSETQ. CDR3 loop: CASSFTGDSYNEQFF. CDR3 nucleotide sequence: TGCGCCAGCAGCTTCACAGGGGATTCCTACAATGAGCAGTTCTTC.

This clone showed up just a few times. The V and J genes are TRBV5-1 and TRBJ2-7, with 10 bases aligning to TRBD1. V was clipped by 5 bases and J by 6 bases; unmatched bases: 8. This CDR3 has 14 amino acids. Germline V gives CDR1 SGHRS, CDR2 YFSETQ. The CDR3 DNA sequence: TGCGCCAGCAGTTCTCGGACAGGGGGTAGCGAGCAGTACTTC. Translation gives CASSSRTGGSEQYF.

The chain has TRBV15 and TRBJ2-1; no definite D call. Germline CDR1 is LNHNV and CDR2 is YYDKDF (reference sequence). The CDR3 is 15 residues long. V was clipped by 1 base and J by 5 bases, with 12 bases between them. The CDR3 nucleotides read TGTGCCACCAGCAGAGTTGGGCGAAACGACAATGAGCAGTTCTTC. Amino acid sequence: CATSRVGRNDNEQFF.

A few counts support this clone. The chain recombines TRBV30 with TRBJ1-5; no firm D call. This CDR3 contains 13 residues. Germline V gene sequence: CDR1 GTSNPN, CDR2 SVGIG (reference sequence). V was pared by 3 bases and J by 3 bases, with 9 bases between. The CDR3 loop is CAWRLQFNQPQHF. CDR3 bases: TGTGCCTGGAGGTTACAGTTCAATCAGCCCCAGCATTTT.

The V and J genes are TRBV2 and TRBJ2-7, with 7 positions matching TRBD1. Trimming took 6 bases from V and 3 from J; bases not matched to a gene: 2. CDR3 length: 12 amino acids. The germline V gene has CDR1 SNHLY and CDR2 FYNNEI. This chain's CDR3 is CASRTGDYEQYF. CDR3 coding DNA: TGTGCCAGCAGAACAGGGGACTACGAGCAGTACTTC.

This chain uses TRBV4-1 with TRBJ2-3, with TRBD2 matching 9 bases. Germline-derived CDR1 and CDR2 are MGHRA and YSYEKL. The CDR3 is 17 amino acids. V was clipped by 0 bases and J by 2 bases; unmatched bases: 6. CDR3 sequence (DNA): TGCGCCAGCAGCCAAGATGGGGTAGCGGGGGACACAGATACGCAGTATTTT. This gives the protein CASSQDGVAGDTDTQYF.

This clone was detected many times. The chain couples TRBV18 to TRBJ2-1, with 11 bases lining up with TRBD2. The CDR3 is 14 amino acids. Trimming cost V 4 bases and J 10 bases; bases outside gene matches: 6. Germline lookup yields CDR1 KGHSH and CDR2 LQKENI. CDR3 protein: CASSRSGTSGEQFF. The CDR3 DNA reads TGTGCCAGCTCACGATCCGGGACTAGCGGCGAGCAGTTCTTC.

In the case of this clone: In the same sample, other DNA sequences code for this CDR3. The V gene is TRBV7-2, the J gene TRBJ1-3; no definite D call. The germline gives CDR1 SGHTA, CDR2 FQGNSA. V was trimmed by 1 base and J by 0 bases, leaving 4 bases between them. There are 14 residues in the CDR3. This CDR3 is CASSLDSSGNTIYF. For the CDR3, the DNA is TGTGCCAGCAGCTTAGATAGCTCTGGAAACACCATATATTTT.

The gene calls are TRBV9 and TRBJ2-5; 15 bases line up with TRBD2. The CDR3 totals 17 residues. V trimming: 4 bases; J trimming: 5 bases; junction bases outside the gene matches: 9. The V gene's germline CDR1 is SGDLS and CDR2 YYNGEE. The CDR3 nucleotides are TGTGCCAGCAGCTTACGGACTAGCGGGAGGGCCGGGGAGACCCAGTACTTC. It is translated as CASSLRTSGRAGETQYF.

This clone turned up a few times. V usage is TRBV25-1 and J usage is TRBJ2-1; D call uncertain. V gave up 6 bases and J gave up 3 bases, with 9 bases separating them. The germline gives CDR1 MGHDK, CDR2 SYGVNS. The CDR3 extends over 13 amino acids. CDR3 coding DNA: TGTGCCAGCAGCCCCCCAGACTACAATGAGCAGTTCTTC. It is translated as CASSPPDYNEQFF.

The chain recombines TRBV11-1 with TRBJ2-3; 9 nucleotides match TRBD1. The germline gives CDR1 SGHAT, CDR2 FQDESV (reference sequence). J was trimmed by 4 bases and V by 5 bases; bases with no gene match: 7. The CDR3 is made up of 15 amino acids. Here the CDR3 DNA reads TGTGCCAGCAGCCCGGGACAGGGATGGGCAGATACGCAGTATTTT. It translates to CASSPGQGWADTQYF.

This clone has a handful of counts. This chain links TRBV7-2 with TRBJ2-2; D is possibly TRBD1 (6 bases). The CDR3 totals 15 residues. Trimming took 3 bases from V and 3 from J, leaving 11 bases between them. Germline CDR1 and CDR2: SGHTA and FQGNSA. The CDR3 reads CASSFEQGYTGELFF. The CDR3 DNA follows: TGTGCCAGCAGCTTCGAACAGGGTTACACCGGGGAGCTGTTTTTT.

This clone was seen a few times. J is TRBJ2-3 and V is TRBV7-2; D is undetermined. Germline V gives CDR1 SGHTA, CDR2 FQGNSA. This CDR3 is 14 amino acids long. V gave up 5 bases and J gave up 0 bases, with 9 bases separating them. The chain's CDR3 is CASSVTESTDTQYF. The CDR3 nucleotides read TGTGCCAGCAGCGTCACTGAAAGCACAGATACGCAGTATTTT.

The chain couples TRBV11-1 to TRBJ2-7; D is unclear. CDR3 length: 12 residues. V lost 4 bases and J lost 6, with 10 bases in between. The germline V gene encodes CDR1 SGHAT and CDR2 FQDESV (reference sequence). CDR3 in DNA: TGTGCCAGCAGCTCCGTTCGGTCCGAGCAGTACTTC. As protein: CASSSVRSEQYF.